This T cell receptor (beta chain) was sequenced in a study of neurological immune-mediated disorders. The unsorted libraries were produced from 2 million PBMCs held at -80 C. Study results and caveats: The greatest degree of TCR clonal expansion was observed in HTLV-1-associated myelopathy, with the lowest in multiple sclerosis, below that of healthy controls. The multiple sclerosis repertoire cluster showed no association with any clinical or MRI feature. The authors stated that larger cohorts are needed.

The authors obtained over 200 million TCR-beta sequences from 15-18 subjects per sequencing run. TCRdb reprocessed the 5' RACE reads via MiXCR and lists one record per CDR3 protein. The sample lists under 80,000 distinct CDR3 sequences, under 5.5% occurring once. The length of the CDR3 is 15 residues. Trimming cost V 5 bases and J 5 bases, with 21 bases left between them. The germline V gene encodes CDR1 DFQATT and CDR2 SNEGSKA (reference sequence). This clonotype has a count of ten or more. Antigen specificity is unknown. The sequenced sample was PBMCs. The TCR originated in a woman in her 50s with multiple sclerosis. The chain couples TRBV20-1 to TRBJ1-1, with D tentatively TRBD1 (5 bases). The CDR3 region is CSARSLQGLTTEAFF. CDR3 coding DNA: TGCAGTGCTCGGTCACTCCAGGGTCTGACGACTGAAGCTTTCTTT.